The 5 T cell receptor beta chains listed next were all sequenced from one sample in a study of blood T cell repertoires in COVID-19. Profiled with immunoSEQ multiplex PCR; TCRdb holds only in-frame clones, not every one. Of more than 200,000 clones in the sample, 70% to 90% were seen once. The specimen sequenced was peripheral blood. The receptors originated from a woman in her 40s who had recovered from COVID-19.

The chain is built from TRBV6-6 and TRBJ2-7, with D unresolved. The length of the CDR3 is 13 residues. Trimming removed 0 bases at V and 4 bases at J, with 7 bases between. Germline assignment: CDR1 MNHNY and CDR2 SVGAGI (reference sequence). CDR3 in DNA: TGTGCCAGCAGTTACTCGTTTCTGTACGAGCAGTACTTC. Its translation is CASSYSFLYEQYF.

The chain links TRBV7-2 to TRBJ1-1, with D possibly TRBD1 on 6 matching bases. CDR3 length: 13 amino acids. V lost 6 bases, J lost 7 bases, and 15 bases lay in between. Germline V gene data show CDR1 as SGHTA and CDR2 as FQGNSA. CDR3 in amino acids: CASSYRESDEAFF. CDR3 sequence (DNA): TGTGCCAGCAGTTACAGGGAATCGGATGAAGCTTTCTTT.

The chain is built from TRBV12-3 or TRBV12-4 and TRBJ2-2; D perhaps matches TRBD2 (5 bases). The CDR3 covers 13 residues. Trimming removed 7 bases at V and 4 bases at J, with 10 bases between. This chain's CDR3 is CASTIAGTGELFF. The CDR3 nucleotides read TGTGCCAGCACTATCGCGGGCACCGGGGAGCTGTTTTTT.

The chain has TRBV29-1 and TRBJ1-2; D gene ambiguous. This CDR3 spans 13 amino acids. V shed 5 bases and J shed 8 bases, with 18 bases lying between them. Germline V gene lookup returns CDR1 SQVTM and CDR2 ANQGSEA. This CDR3 is CSVLRSYYLGYTF. CDR3 sequence (DNA): TGCAGCGTTTTGAGGTCGTATTACCTCGGCTACACCTTC. Full variable domain (missing parts from reference TRBV29-1 and TRBJ1-2): SAVISQKPSRDICQRGTSLTIQCQVDSQVTMMFWYRQQPGQSLTLIATANQGSEATYESGFVIDKFPISRPNLTFSTLTVSNMSPEDSSIYLCSVLRSYYLGYTFGSGTRLTVV.

The rearrangement links TRBV30 to TRBJ2-5; tentatively, D is TRBD1 (5 bases). Germline V lookup: CDR1 GTSNPN, CDR2 SVGIG (reference sequence). V dropped 3 bases and J dropped 10 bases, with 9 bases sitting between them. This CDR3 contains 10 residues. CDR3 residues: CAWSEGVQYF. DNA of the CDR3: TGTGCCTGGAGCGAAGGGGTCCAGTACTTC.